These T cell receptor beta chains were read from a single sample in a study of control samples from healthy donors and cancer patients. Using immunoSEQ multiplex PCR, the repertoire was profiled, and TCRdb retains in-frame clones only, with some absent. Of about 95,000 clones listed, roughly 90% are singletons. Input material: blood. The receptors were gathered from a woman aged 25 to 45 in good health. Each CDR3 is given with its conserved first and last residue. D genes are given only for firm matches. Clone size appears in some rows only: once, few, many, or a class for an expanded clone.

CDR3 protein: CASSLARRTVNTEAFF
CDR3 DNA: TGTGCCAGCAGCTTGGCCCGTCGGACGGTGAACACTGAAGCTTTCTTT
clone size: -
J gene: TRBJ1-1
V gene: TRBV5-4
D gene: -
CDR3 length: 16

CDR3 protein: CASSAHRDRGYNEQFF
CDR3 DNA: TGTGCCAGTAGTGCGCACCGGGACAGGGGGTACAATGAGCAGTTCTTC
clone size: -
J gene: TRBJ2-1
V gene: TRBV19
D gene: TRBD1
CDR3 length: 16

CDR3 protein: CASSLGPGASAFF
CDR3 DNA: TGTGCCAGCAGCTTAGGGCCAGGGGCCTCGGCTTTCTTT
clone size: -
J gene: TRBJ1-1
V gene: TRBV7-2
D gene: -
CDR3 length: 13

CDR3 protein: CASGSDRGRGTNEKLFF
CDR3 DNA: TGTGCCAGCGGTTCGGACAGGGGGCGTGGAACTAATGAAAAACTGTTTTTT
clone size: once
J gene: TRBJ1-4
V gene: TRBV27
D gene: TRBD1
CDR3 length: 17

CDR3 protein: CASSMGGGGNQPQHF
CDR3 DNA: TGTGCCAGTAGTATGGGCGGGGGCGGCAATCAGCCCCAGCATTTT
clone size: once
J gene: TRBJ1-5
V gene: TRBV19
D gene: -
CDR3 length: 15

CDR3 protein: CASSASGTGRETQYF
CDR3 DNA: TGTGCCAGCAGTGCGTCCGGGACAGGGCGAGAGACCCAGTACTTC
clone size: -
J gene: TRBJ2-5
V gene: TRBV6-4
D gene: TRBD1
CDR3 length: 15

CDR3 protein: CASTQGGETQYF
CDR3 DNA: TGTGCCAGCACCCAAGGAGGGGAGACCCAGTACTTC
clone size: -
J gene: TRBJ2-5
V gene: TRBV12-3/TRBV12-4
D gene: -
CDR3 length: 12

CDR3 protein: CASSQNLNTEAFF
CDR3 DNA: TGCGCCAGCAGCCAGAATCTGAACACTGAAGCTTTCTTT
clone size: -
J gene: TRBJ1-1
V gene: TRBV5-1
D gene: -
CDR3 length: 13

CDR3 protein: CASSLAGTSSSGNTIYF
CDR3 DNA: TGTGCCAGCAGCTTAGCAGGGACATCGAGCTCTGGAAACACCATATATTTT
clone size: -
J gene: TRBJ1-3
V gene: TRBV7-2
D gene: -
CDR3 length: 17

CDR3 protein: CASSPGDRGLYEQYF
CDR3 DNA: TGTGCCAGCAGCCCTGGCGATCGCGGTCTCTACGAGCAGTACTTC
clone size: -
J gene: TRBJ2-7
V gene: TRBV11-2
D gene: -
CDR3 length: 15

CDR3 protein: CASSEIGQGARALRNTIYF
CDR3 DNA: TGTGCCAGCAGTGAAATCGGACAGGGGGCCCGTGCGCTGAGAAACACCATATATTTT
clone size: -
J gene: TRBJ1-3
V gene: TRBV6-1
D gene: TRBD1
CDR3 length: 19

CDR3 protein: CASRFKGALDTEAFF
CDR3 DNA: TGTGCCAGCAGATTTAAGGGGGCTTTGGACACTGAAGCTTTCTTT
clone size: -
J gene: TRBJ1-1
V gene: TRBV13
D gene: TRBD1
CDR3 length: 15

CDR3 protein: CASGKDRGNQPQHF
CDR3 DNA: TGTGCCAGCGGGAAGGACAGGGGCAATCAGCCCCAGCATTTT
clone size: -
J gene: TRBJ1-5
V gene: TRBV2
D gene: TRBD1
CDR3 length: 14

CDR3 protein: CSVTGGLAGFSAGTDTQYF
CDR3 DNA: TGCAGCGTCACGGGGGGACTAGCGGGGTTTTCTGCTGGCACAGATACGCAGTATTTT
clone size: -
J gene: TRBJ2-3
V gene: TRBV29-1
D gene: TRBD2
CDR3 length: 19

CDR3 protein: CASSPHGGEQYF
CDR3 DNA: TGTGCCAGCAGCCCCCATGGGGGCGAGCAGTACTTC
clone size: -
J gene: TRBJ2-7
V gene: TRBV6-1
D gene: -
CDR3 length: 12

CDR3 protein: CASSLGLAQYF
CDR3 DNA: TGTGCCAGCAGTCTGGGACTAGCTCAGTATTTT
clone size: -
J gene: TRBJ2-3
V gene: TRBV12-3/TRBV12-4
D gene: TRBD2
CDR3 length: 11

CDR3 protein: CASSHSRPYNEQFF
CDR3 DNA: TGCGCCAGCAGTCACTCTCGACCCTACAATGAGCAGTTCTTC
clone size: -
J gene: TRBJ2-1
V gene: TRBV23-1
D gene: -
CDR3 length: 14

CDR3 protein: CASSSRQSSGNTIYF
CDR3 DNA: TGTGCCAGCAGCTCCCGACAGTCCTCTGGAAACACCATATATTTT
clone size: -
J gene: TRBJ1-3
V gene: TRBV11-2
D gene: -
CDR3 length: 15

CDR3 protein: CASSDAGTGGSNEQFF
CDR3 DNA: TGTGCCAGCAGTGATGCCGGGACAGGGGGATCGAATGAGCAGTTCTTC
clone size: -
J gene: TRBJ2-1
V gene: TRBV28
D gene: TRBD1
CDR3 length: 16

CDR3 protein: CASSLDDRARFF
CDR3 DNA: TGTGCCAGCAGCTTAGACGACAGGGCACGGTTCTTC
clone size: -
J gene: TRBJ2-1
V gene: TRBV7-9
D gene: TRBD1
CDR3 length: 12

CDR3 protein: CASSSNRDIYEQYF
CDR3 DNA: TGTGCCAGCAGTTCAAACAGGGACATCTACGAGCAGTACTTC
clone size: -
J gene: TRBJ2-7
V gene: TRBV27
D gene: -
CDR3 length: 14

CDR3 protein: CASSLTGGHEQYF
CDR3 DNA: TGTGCCAGCAGCCTGACAGGGGGCCACGAGCAGTACTTC
clone size: -
J gene: TRBJ2-7
V gene: TRBV7-9
D gene: TRBD1
CDR3 length: 13

CDR3 protein: CASSQGVLTGQGGSEQFF
CDR3 DNA: TGCGCCAGCAGCCAAGGAGTTTTAACAGGACAGGGAGGTAGTGAGCAGTTCTTC
clone size: -
J gene: TRBJ2-1
V gene: TRBV4-1
D gene: TRBD1
CDR3 length: 18

CDR3 protein: CASSSQGSNQPQHF
CDR3 DNA: TGTGCCAGCAGTTCACAGGGTAGCAATCAGCCCCAGCATTTT
clone size: -
J gene: TRBJ1-5
V gene: TRBV27
D gene: -
CDR3 length: 14

CDR3 protein: CASSLGLAGRGEQFF
CDR3 DNA: TGTGCCAGCAGCCTGGGACTAGCGGGGCGGGGTGAGCAGTTCTTC
clone size: -
J gene: TRBJ2-1
V gene: TRBV5-4
D gene: TRBD2
CDR3 length: 15

CDR3 protein: CASSLETGSLEQFF
CDR3 DNA: TGTGCCAGCAGCTTAGAGACAGGGTCGCTTGAGCAGTTCTTC
clone size: -
J gene: TRBJ2-1
V gene: TRBV7-2
D gene: TRBD1
CDR3 length: 14

CDR3 protein: CAWGDRGTSNEKLFF
CDR3 DNA: TGTGCCTGGGGAGACAGGGGGACTTCCAATGAAAAACTGTTTTTT
clone size: -
J gene: TRBJ1-4
V gene: TRBV30
D gene: TRBD1
CDR3 length: 15

CDR3 protein: CASSLGQTHTEAFF
CDR3 DNA: TGTGCCAGCAGCTTGGGACAGACCCACACTGAAGCTTTCTTT
clone size: -
J gene: TRBJ1-1
V gene: TRBV7-3
D gene: TRBD1
CDR3 length: 14

CDR3 protein: CASSPGLSTGELFF
CDR3 DNA: TGTGCCAGCAGCCCGGGACTTTCCACCGGGGAGCTGTTTTTT
clone size: -
J gene: TRBJ2-2
V gene: TRBV5-6
D gene: -
CDR3 length: 14

CDR3 protein: CASKGQGNTEAFF
CDR3 DNA: TGTGCCAGCAAGGGACAGGGGAACACTGAAGCTTTCTTT
clone size: -
J gene: TRBJ1-1
V gene: TRBV25-1
D gene: TRBD1
CDR3 length: 13

CDR3 protein: CASRTPKGGNYGYTF
CDR3 DNA: TGTGCCAGTAGGACCCCAAAGGGGGGCAACTATGGCTACACCTTC
clone size: -
J gene: TRBJ1-2
V gene: TRBV19
D gene: -
CDR3 length: 15

CDR3 protein: CASSELDGTPSYEQYF
CDR3 DNA: TGTGCCAGCAGTGAACTGGACGGGACACCCTCCTACGAGCAGTACTTC
clone size: -
J gene: TRBJ2-7
V gene: TRBV6-1
D gene: -
CDR3 length: 16

CDR3 protein: CATSRLDRESGELFF
CDR3 DNA: TGTGCCACCAGCAGACTGGACAGGGAGAGCGGGGAGCTGTTTTTT
clone size: -
J gene: TRBJ2-2
V gene: TRBV15
D gene: TRBD1
CDR3 length: 15

CDR3 protein: CASSLALSDTQYF
CDR3 DNA: TGTGCCAGCAGTCTAGCCCTATCAGATACGCAGTATTTT
clone size: -
J gene: TRBJ2-3
V gene: TRBV7-2
D gene: -
CDR3 length: 13

CDR3 protein: CASSEGQVAKNIQYF
CDR3 DNA: TGTGCCAGCAGTGAAGGGCAGGTAGCCAAAAACATTCAGTACTTC
clone size: -
J gene: TRBJ2-4
V gene: TRBV6-1
D gene: -
CDR3 length: 15

CDR3 protein: CASSIGTIGRRSYEQYF
CDR3 DNA: TGTGCCAGTAGTATCGGTACCATCGGACGAAGATCCTACGAGCAGTACTTC
clone size: -
J gene: TRBJ2-7
V gene: TRBV19
D gene: -
CDR3 length: 17

CDR3 protein: CASMGQVPVWGYTF
CDR3 DNA: TGTGCCAGCATGGGACAGGTGCCCGTCTGGGGCTACACCTTC
clone size: -
J gene: TRBJ1-2
V gene: TRBV2
D gene: TRBD1
CDR3 length: 14

CDR3 protein: CASSQDKGYNEQFF
CDR3 DNA: TGTGCCAGCAGCCAAGATAAGGGTTACAATGAGCAGTTCTTC
clone size: -
J gene: TRBJ2-1
V gene: TRBV3-1/TRBV3-2
D gene: -
CDR3 length: 14

CDR3 protein: CASSLGDSFSTEAFF
CDR3 DNA: TGTGCCAGCAGCTTGGGGGACTCCTTTTCCACTGAAGCTTTCTTT
clone size: -
J gene: TRBJ1-1
V gene: TRBV5-5
D gene: -
CDR3 length: 15

CDR3 protein: CASSEAYIYSDRGPEKLFF
CDR3 DNA: TGTGCCAGCAGTGAAGCGTATATATATTCGGACAGGGGGCCTGAAAAACTGTTTTTT
clone size: -
J gene: TRBJ1-4
V gene: TRBV6-1
D gene: TRBD1
CDR3 length: 19

CDR3 protein: CAWNKAVRNQPQHF
CDR3 DNA: TGTGCCTGGAACAAGGCAGTGCGCAATCAGCCCCAGCATTTT
clone size: -
J gene: TRBJ1-5
V gene: TRBV30
D gene: -
CDR3 length: 14

CDR3 protein: CASSRTGRTEAFF
CDR3 DNA: TGTGCCAGTAGTAGGACAGGGAGGACTGAAGCTTTCTTT
clone size: -
J gene: TRBJ1-1
V gene: TRBV19
D gene: TRBD1
CDR3 length: 13

CDR3 protein: CASSVGLTGKNTEAFF
CDR3 DNA: TGTGCCAGCAGCGTAGGGCTGACAGGGAAGAACACTGAAGCTTTCTTT
clone size: -
J gene: TRBJ1-1
V gene: TRBV9
D gene: TRBD1
CDR3 length: 16

CDR3 protein: CASSPTRGDGYTF
CDR3 DNA: TGTGCCAGCAGTCCCACAAGGGGGGACGGCTACACCTTC
clone size: -
J gene: TRBJ1-2
V gene: TRBV12-3/TRBV12-4
D gene: -
CDR3 length: 13

CDR3 protein: CASSHTGPYEQYF
CDR3 DNA: TGTGCCAGCAGCCATACAGGCCCCTACGAGCAGTACTTC
clone size: -
J gene: TRBJ2-7
V gene: TRBV14
D gene: -
CDR3 length: 13

CDR3 protein: CASSPPYGGNTIYF
CDR3 DNA: TGTGCCAGCAGCCCTCCGTACGGCGGAAACACCATATATTTT
clone size: -
J gene: TRBJ1-3
V gene: TRBV7-9
D gene: -
CDR3 length: 14

CDR3 protein: CASMYRSGRSNQPQHF
CDR3 DNA: TGTGCCAGCATGTACCGCTCAGGGAGAAGCAATCAGCCCCAGCATTTT
clone size: -
J gene: TRBJ1-5
V gene: TRBV2
D gene: -
CDR3 length: 16

CDR3 protein: CAWSVGPTAGYTF
CDR3 DNA: TGTGCCTGGAGTGTCGGACCAACGGCGGGCTACACCTTC
clone size: -
J gene: TRBJ1-2
V gene: TRBV30
D gene: -
CDR3 length: 13

CDR3 protein: CATSGVGLRGSTDTQYF
CDR3 DNA: TGTGCCACCAGTGGGGTGGGATTGCGGGGGAGCACAGATACGCAGTATTTT
clone size: -
J gene: TRBJ2-3
V gene: TRBV24-1
D gene: TRBD2
CDR3 length: 17

CDR3 protein: CASLRSYQETQYF
CDR3 DNA: TGTGCCAGCTTGCGGTCTTACCAAGAGACCCAGTACTTC
clone size: -
J gene: TRBJ2-5
V gene: TRBV2
D gene: -
CDR3 length: 13

CDR3 protein: CASYGRGEFGEKLFF
CDR3 DNA: TGTGCCAGCTACGGACGGGGGGAGTTTGGTGAAAAACTGTTTTTT
clone size: -
J gene: TRBJ1-4
V gene: TRBV2
D gene: -
CDR3 length: 15

CDR3 protein: CASSAGETQYF
CDR3 DNA: TGTGCCAGTAGCGCAGGGGAGACCCAGTACTTC
clone size: -
J gene: TRBJ2-5
V gene: TRBV19
D gene: -
CDR3 length: 11